This TCR beta chain emerged from a study of response to subunit inactivated influenza vaccine. TCRdb fed the RT-PCR reads into MiXCR, producing one record per CDR3 protein. Here the sample spans 750,000 to 850,000 distinct CDR3 sequences, around a sixth being singletons. The CDR3 is 12 amino acids. V lost 5 bases and J 7 bases, leaving 14 bases between the germline ends. Germline assignment: CDR1 SQVTM and CDR2 ANQGSEA. Concerning this clonotype: The antigen is not known.

Overall study findings and caveats: It was suggested by the authors that few new T cells are recruited by each seasonal influenza vaccination.

The origin of this receptor is a man aged 50-59 years who received an inactivated influenza vaccine. Specimen: PBMCs from blood, collected roughly 5 days after vaccination. The chain is built from TRBV29-1 and TRBJ1-2; no clear D. Written as DNA, the CDR3 is TGCAGCGTTTCGAAAGAACCAGGTGGCTACACCTTC. It codes for CSVSKEPGGYTF. The full variable domain, with the rest looked up from reference TRBV29-1 and TRBJ1-2, is SAVISQKPSRDICQRGTSLTIQCQVDSQVTMMFWYRQQPGQSLTLIATANQGSEATYESGFVIDKFPISRPNLTFSTLTVSNMSPEDSSIYLCSVSKEPGGYTFGSGTRLTVV.